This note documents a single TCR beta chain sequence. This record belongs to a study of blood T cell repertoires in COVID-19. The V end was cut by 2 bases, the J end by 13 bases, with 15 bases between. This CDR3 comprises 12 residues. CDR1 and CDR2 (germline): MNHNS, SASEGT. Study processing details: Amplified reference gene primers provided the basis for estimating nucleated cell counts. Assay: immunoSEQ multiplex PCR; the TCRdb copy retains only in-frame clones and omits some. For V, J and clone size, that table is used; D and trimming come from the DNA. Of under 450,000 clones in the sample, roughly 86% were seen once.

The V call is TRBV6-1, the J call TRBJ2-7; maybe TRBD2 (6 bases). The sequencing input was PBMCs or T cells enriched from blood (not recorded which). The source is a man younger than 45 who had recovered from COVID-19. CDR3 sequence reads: CASSEIAAASYF. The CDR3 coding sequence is TGTGCCAGCAGTGAAATAGCGGCCGCTTCCTACTTC.